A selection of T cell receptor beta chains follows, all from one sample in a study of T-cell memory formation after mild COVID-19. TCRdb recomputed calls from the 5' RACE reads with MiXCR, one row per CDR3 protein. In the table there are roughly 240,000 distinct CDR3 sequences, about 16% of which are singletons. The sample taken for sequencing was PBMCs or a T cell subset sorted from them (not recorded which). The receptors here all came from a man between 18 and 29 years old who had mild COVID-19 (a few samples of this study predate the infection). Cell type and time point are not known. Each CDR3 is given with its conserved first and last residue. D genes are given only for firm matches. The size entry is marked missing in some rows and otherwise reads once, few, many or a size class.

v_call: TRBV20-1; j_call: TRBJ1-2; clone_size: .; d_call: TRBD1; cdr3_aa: CSARGTGTNYGYTF; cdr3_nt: TGCAGTGCTAGAGGGACAGGGACTAACTATGGCTACACCTTC
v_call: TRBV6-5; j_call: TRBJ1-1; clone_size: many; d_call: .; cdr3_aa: CASRKGGSTEAFF; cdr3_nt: TGTGCCAGCAGAAAGGGGGGGAGCACTGAAGCTTTCTTT
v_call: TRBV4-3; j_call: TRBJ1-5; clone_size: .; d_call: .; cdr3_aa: CASSQDLHGDQPQHF; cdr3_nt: TGCGCCAGCAGCCAGGACCTCCACGGGGATCAGCCCCAGCATTTT
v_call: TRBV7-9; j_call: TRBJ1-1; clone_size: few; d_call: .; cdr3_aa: CASSWRGGGSTEAFF; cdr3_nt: TGTGCCAGCAGCTGGCGGGGGGGCGGGAGCACTGAAGCTTTCTTT
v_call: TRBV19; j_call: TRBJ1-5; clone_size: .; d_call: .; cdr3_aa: CASTTATKRPSNQPQHF; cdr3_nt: TGTGCCAGTACGACAGCGACCAAAAGACCAAGCAATCAGCCCCAGCATTTT
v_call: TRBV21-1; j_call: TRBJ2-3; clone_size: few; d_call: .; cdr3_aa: CASSKSPWPTSTDTQYF; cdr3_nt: TGTGCCAGCAGCAAATCCCCCTGGCCGACTAGCACAGATACGCAGTATTTT
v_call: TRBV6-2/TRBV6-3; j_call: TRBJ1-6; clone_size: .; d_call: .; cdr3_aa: CASSWVDSPLHF; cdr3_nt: TGTGCCAGCAGTTGGGTTGATTCACCCCTCCACTTT
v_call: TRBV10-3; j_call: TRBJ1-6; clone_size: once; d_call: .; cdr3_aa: CAISDPTSSYNSPLHF; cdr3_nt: TGTGCCATCAGTGACCCCACAAGCTCCTATAATTCACCCCTCCACTTT
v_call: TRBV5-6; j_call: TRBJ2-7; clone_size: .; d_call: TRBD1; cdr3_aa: CASSLATGTGAYEQYF; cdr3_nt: TGTGCCAGCAGCTTGGCGACCGGGACAGGGGCCTACGAGCAGTACTTC
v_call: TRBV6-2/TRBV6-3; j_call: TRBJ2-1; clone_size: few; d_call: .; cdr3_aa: CASSYSFLPPYNEQFF; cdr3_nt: TGTGCCAGCAGTTACTCGTTTCTCCCCCCCTACAATGAGCAGTTCTTC
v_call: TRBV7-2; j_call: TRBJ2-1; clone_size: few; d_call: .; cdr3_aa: CASRRVGAAYNEQFF; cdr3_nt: TGTGCCAGCCGGCGCGTCGGGGCGGCGTACAATGAGCAGTTCTTC
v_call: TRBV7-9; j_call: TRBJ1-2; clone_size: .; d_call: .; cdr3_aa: CASSLPGSSYTF; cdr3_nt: TGTGCCAGCAGCTTACCCGGTTCAAGCTACACCTTC
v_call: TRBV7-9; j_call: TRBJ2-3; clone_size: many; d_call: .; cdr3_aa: CASSSDGREGTDTQYF; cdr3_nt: TGTGCCAGCAGCTCCGATGGCAGGGAAGGCACAGATACGCAGTATTTT
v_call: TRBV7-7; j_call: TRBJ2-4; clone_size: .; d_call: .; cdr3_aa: CASSLVGTGTKNIQYF; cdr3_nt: TGTGCCAGCAGCTTAGTCGGCACAGGGACCAAAAACATTCAGTACTTC
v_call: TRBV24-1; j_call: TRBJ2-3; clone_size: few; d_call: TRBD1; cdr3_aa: CATSDPGQGGDTQYF; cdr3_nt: TGTGCCACCAGTGACCCTGGACAGGGGGGAGATACGCAGTATTTT
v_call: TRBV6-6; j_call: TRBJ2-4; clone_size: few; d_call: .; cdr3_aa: CASSYRRDLAKNIQYF; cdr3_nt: TGTGCCAGCAGTTACCGTCGGGACCTAGCCAAAAACATTCAGTACTTC
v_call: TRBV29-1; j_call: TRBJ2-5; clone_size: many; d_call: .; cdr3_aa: CSVLPWDQETQYF; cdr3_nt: TGCAGCGTCCTTCCCTGGGACCAAGAGACCCAGTACTTC
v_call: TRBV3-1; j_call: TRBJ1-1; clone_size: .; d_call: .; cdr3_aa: CASSFRRANEAFF; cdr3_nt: TGTGCCAGCAGCTTCCGTAGGGCGAATGAAGCTTTCTTT
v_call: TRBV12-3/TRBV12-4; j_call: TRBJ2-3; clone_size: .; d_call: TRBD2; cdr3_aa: CASSGASGGLTDTQYF; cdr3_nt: TGTGCCAGCAGTGGGGCTAGCGGGGGGCTCACAGATACGCAGTATTTT